These 15 T cell receptor beta chains were all obtained from the same sample, sequenced in a study of OX40 agonist ivuxolimab in advanced cancers. Profiling relied on immunoSEQ multiplex PCR, and the TCRdb table lists in-frame clones only, not all of them. Here the sample spans 55,000 to 90,000 clones, roughly 80% being singletons. The sample was CD4+ or CD8+ T cells sorted from blood, taken in a trial of the OX40 agonist ivuxolimab. The receptors were gathered from an adult with an advanced solid tumor such as melanoma, head and neck, liver or kidney cancer.

This clone was detected a few times. The chain joins TRBV28 to TRBJ1-6; 7 nucleotides match TRBD1. The CDR3 covers 15 residues. Germline V gene sequence: CDR1 MDHEN, CDR2 SYDVKM. V shed 5 bases, J shed 9 bases, and the junction held 10 bases outside the gene matches. This chain's CDR3 is CASSNPTGSSSPLHF. DNA of the CDR3: TGTGCCAGCAGTAACCCGACAGGGTCAAGTTCACCCCTCCACTTT.

This clone was counted a few times. Other DNA sequences from this sample encode an identical CDR3 as well. The chain combines TRBV5-4 with TRBJ1-1; D uncertain. V lost 1 base to trimming and J lost 2 bases, with 0 bases between them. The CDR3 runs to 11 residues. The V gene's germline CDR1 is SGHNT and CDR2 YYREEE (reference sequence). The CDR3 protein is CASSLNTEAFF. The CDR3 DNA reads as TGTGCCAGCAGCTTGAACACTGAAGCTTTCTTT.

This chain connects TRBV7-2 to TRBJ1-5, with unresolved D. Germline V gene data show CDR1 as SGHTA and CDR2 as FQGNSA. The CDR3 runs to 14 residues. Trimming left V 0 bases short and J 4 bases short, with 7 bases between. CDR3 amino acids: CASSLAGLNQPQHF. CDR3 bases: TGTGCCAGCAGCTTAGCCGGGCTTAATCAGCCCCAGCATTTT.

The V call is TRBV30, the J call TRBJ2-2; D is ambiguous. CDR3 length: 13 residues. Per germline, CDR1 GTSNPN and CDR2 SVGIG (reference sequence). The V and J ends lost 3 bases and 3 bases respectively, with 8 bases between them. CDR3 amino acids: CAWRLWDTGELFF. As DNA, the CDR3 is TGTGCCTGGAGGCTTTGGGACACCGGGGAGCTGTTTTTT.

The chain employs TRBV7-2 and TRBJ2-5; 7 positions agree with TRBD2. The CDR3 contains 13 residues. With 1 base clipped from V and 5 bases from J, the junction kept 1 base outside the gene matches. The V gene's germline CDR1 is SGHTA and CDR2 FQGNSA. CDR3 in DNA: TGTGCCAGCAGCTTAGGGGGAGGGGAGACCCAGTACTTC. It is translated as CASSLGGGETQYF.

The chain employs TRBV30 and TRBJ1-1; D is unclear. Germline CDR1 is GTSNPN and CDR2 is SVGIG (reference sequence). CDR3 size: 13 residues. Trimming shortened V by 3 bases and J by 2 bases, and 10 bases separated the two germline ends. The CDR3 loop reads CAWSYAQNTEAFF. In DNA form, the CDR3 reads TGTGCCTGGAGCTACGCCCAAAACACTGAAGCTTTCTTT.

The CDR3 DNA reads TGTGCCAGCAGTGAATACCATGAGCAGTTCTTC. This codes for CASSEYHEQFF. The chain recombines TRBV6-1 with TRBJ2-1, with unresolved D. CDR3 length: 11 residues. Germline values: CDR1 MNHNS, CDR2 SASEGT. With 2 bases removed from V and 8 bases from J, the gap between germline ends came to 4 bases.

The chain carries TRBV9 and TRBJ2-7; 12 nucleotides agree with TRBD2. CDR1 is SGDLS, CDR2 YYNGEE, per germline. V shed 0 bases and J 3 bases; nucleotides not matched to a gene: 1. This CDR3 spans 15 amino acids. The CDR3 DNA reads as TGTGCCAGCAGCGTAGGGACTAGCGGGATCTACGAGCAGTACTTC. This codes for CASSVGTSGIYEQYF.

The chain links TRBV9 to TRBJ2-3; 8 bases are a match to TRBD2. This CDR3 has 19 amino acids. Trimming cost V 6 bases and J 0 bases; bases outside gene matches: 18. The V gene's germline CDR1 is SGDLS and CDR2 YYNGEE. In DNA form, the CDR3 reads TGTGCCAGCAAGCGTAGTTCCCGCGGGGGGACCCTAAGCACAGATACGCAGTATTTT. Translated: CASKRSSRGGTLSTDTQYF.

Only a few counts were recorded for this clone. The rearrangement uses TRBV7-6 and TRBJ2-2; TRBD1 agrees at 8 bases. The CDR3 sequence is 15 residues long. In germline, CDR1 is SGHVS, CDR2 FNYEAQ. The junction had 7 bases not matched to a gene; V was cut back by 5 bases and J by 5 bases. As DNA, the CDR3 is TGTGCCAGCAGCGAAATGGACAGGGCGACCGGGGAGCTGTTTTTT. Translated: CASSEMDRATGELFF.

This clone was found a few times. As DNA, the CDR3 is TGTGCCAGCAGGGTCCAGGGGGCAGGCTATGGCTACACCTTC. Translation: CASRVQGAGYGYTF. The rearrangement uses TRBV28 and TRBJ1-2; TRBD1 agrees at 8 bases. The length of the CDR3 is 14 residues. CDR1 and CDR2 (germline): MDHEN, SYDVKM. The ends lost 6 bases at V and 4 bases at J; junction bases unmatched: 7.

This sequence joins TRBV7-2 and TRBJ2-5; TRBD2 agrees at 14 bases. V gave up 6 bases and J gave up 5 bases; unmatched junction bases: 2. Germline assignment: CDR1 SGHTA and CDR2 FQGNSA. The CDR3 totals 14 residues. CDR3 in DNA: TGTGCCAGCAGGGGACTAGCGGGGGTGGAGACCCAGTACTTC. This translates into CASRGLAGVETQYF.

This CDR3 reads CAISESNGAGELFF. The CDR3 nucleotides are TGTGCCATCAGTGAGTCGAACGGGGCCGGGGAGCTGTTTTTT. The chain combines TRBV10-3 with TRBJ2-2; possibly TRBD2 for D (5 bases). In germline, CDR1 is ENHRY, CDR2 SYGVKD. The CDR3 runs 14 residues. V dropped 0 bases and J dropped 6 bases, with 8 bases sitting between them.

This clone was detected only once. For the CDR3, the DNA is TGTGCCAGCAGCTTAAATCTTGTGACCTACGAGCAGTACTTC. Translating it yields CASSLNLVTYEQYF. The chain employs TRBV11-2 and TRBJ2-7; D gene uncertain. With 2 bases removed from V and 2 bases from J, the gap between germline ends came to 10 bases. The CDR3 is 14 residues long. From germline, CDR1 is SGHAT and CDR2 FQNNGV.

The chain joins TRBV7-9 to TRBJ1-4; 10 nucleotides match TRBD1. Trimming at V came to 3 bases and at J to 5 bases, leaving 6 bases not matched to a gene. Germline loops: CDR1 SEHNR, CDR2 FQNEAQ (reference sequence). This CDR3 has 16 residues. The DNA for the CDR3 is TGTGCCAGCAGCTTTCGAGGACAGGGGGAAAATGAAAAACTGTTTTTT. It translates to CASSFRGQGENEKLFF.